Shown below are 7 T cell receptor beta chains from a single sample sequenced in a study of blood T cell repertoires in COVID-19. The protocol was immunoSEQ multiplex PCR, while the TCRdb copy is restricted to in-frame clones and leaves out a portion. Altogether fewer than 400,000 clones are present, 80% to 90% being singletons, with the ten largest covering 2.5% to 3.5%. Sequenced input: peripheral blood. These receptor sequences come from a man aged 25-40 years with active or convalescent COVID-19.

The gene calls are TRBV9 and TRBJ2-7, with D perhaps TRBD2 (5 bases). V was shortened by 3 bases and J by 4 bases, with 8 bases between the two germline ends. Germline CDR1 is SGDLS and CDR2 is YYNGEE. The CDR3 runs 12 residues. In DNA, the CDR3 is TGTGCCAGCAGCGGCGGAGGATACGAGCAGTACTTC. As protein: CASSGGGYEQYF.

The chain combines TRBV6-5 with TRBJ1-3; D ambiguous. Germline loops: CDR1 MNHEY, CDR2 SVGAGI. CDR3 length: 14 residues. V was pared by 3 bases and J by 2 bases, with 8 bases between. CDR3 coding DNA: TGTGCCAGCAGTTATAGCGGCGCTGGAAACACCATATATTTT. Translation: CASSYSGAGNTIYF.

The chain carries TRBV4-1 and TRBJ2-3; perhaps TRBD2 as D (5 bases). The V gene lost 6 bases and the J gene lost 0 bases, with 13 bases spanning the gap. CDR1 is MGHRA and CDR2 is YSYEKL in the germline V gene. There are 15 residues in the CDR3. This CDR3 is CASSRRGSSTDTQYF. CDR3 in DNA: TGCGCCAGCAGTCGTCGCGGGTCTAGCACAGATACGCAGTATTTT.

The V and J genes are TRBV4-1 and TRBJ2-1; 8 positions agree with TRBD2. There are 16 residues in the CDR3. V trimming: 2 bases; J trimming: 6 bases; junction bases outside the gene matches: 9. Germline values: CDR1 MGHRA, CDR2 YSYEKL. CDR3 region: CASSQSRLAGLNEQFF. CDR3 DNA: TGCGCCAGCAGCCAAAGTCGGCTAGCGGGCCTCAATGAGCAGTTCTTC.

The CDR3 DNA sequence: TGTGCCAGCAGCTTGGGTCAACTAGGGGGCAATGAGCAGTTCTTC. Protein product: CASSLGQLGGNEQFF. The V gene is TRBV5-5, the J gene TRBJ2-1; TRBD1 might be the D (6 bases). V lost 0 bases and J lost 6, with 13 bases in between. The CDR3 extends over 15 amino acids. Looked up from germline, CDR1 is SGHKS and CDR2 is YYEKEE (reference sequence). The full variable domain, rest sourced from reference TRBV5-5 and TRBJ2-1, is DAGVTQSPTHLIKTRGQQVTLRCSPISGHKSVSWYQQVLGQGPQFIFQYYEKEERGRGNFPDRFSARQFPNYSSELNVNALLLGDSALYLCASSLGQLGGNEQFFGPGTRLTVL.

This chain links TRBV15 with TRBJ2-1; D is unclear. Germline V lookup: CDR1 LNHNV, CDR2 YYDKDF (reference sequence). The CDR3 has 14 residues. V was trimmed by 5 bases and J by 0 bases, leaving 8 bases between them. This CDR3 reads CATSPRPSYNEQFF. CDR3 DNA: TGTGCCACCAGCCCTAGGCCCTCCTACAATGAGCAGTTCTTC.

This clone appeared a few times. This sample includes further DNA sequences coding for the same CDR3. V gene TRBV12-3 or TRBV12-4 combines with J gene TRBJ2-1, with no clear D. CDR3 size: 12 residues. Trimming took 3 bases from V and 7 from J, leaving 7 bases between them. In DNA, the CDR3 is TGTGCCAGCAGTTTGGAGAGGAATGAGCAGTTCTTC. Amino acid sequence: CASSLERNEQFF.